A single sample is the source of the 30 T cell receptor beta chains below, sequenced in a study of T cell repertoires in cytomegalovirus infection. TCRdb processed the reads anew with MiXCR; each CDR3 protein has one entry. The sample lists more than 110,000 distinct CDR3 sequences; 30% to 40% were seen once. What these receptors recognize is not known. The sequenced sample was CD8+ T cells from cultured PBMCs, obtained from culture after CMV antigen stimulation. These receptors all stem from a human donor in good health (CMV status not recorded). Some clones in this sample may be carry-over from other donors' samples.

This chain links TRBV20-1 with TRBJ1-1, with D unclear. V lost 0 bases and J lost 0, with 8 bases in between. The CDR3 length is 14 residues. CDR1 and CDR2 from the germline V gene are DFQATT and SNEGSKA (reference sequence). This chain's CDR3 is CSARDPSLNTEAFF. CDR3 nucleotide sequence: TGCAGTGCTAGAGATCCCAGCCTGAACACTGAAGCTTTCTTT.

Of note for this clonotype: Given a much more abundant clone one base away, this may be a read error. The chain combines TRBV7-9 with TRBJ2-1, with 12 nucleotides matching TRBD2. V dropped 3 bases and J dropped 4; count of bases not matched to a gene: 4. The CDR3 contains 16 residues. Per germline, CDR1 SEHNR and CDR2 FQNEAQ (reference sequence). In DNA, the CDR3 is TGTGCCAGCAGCTTCACCGGGACTAGCGGGTACAATGAGCAGTTCTTC. Protein product: CASSFTGTSGYNEQFF.

The V call is TRBV5-1, the J call TRBJ2-2; D may be TRBD1 (5 bases). Germline assignment: CDR1 SGHRS and CDR2 YFSETQ. This CDR3 has 17 amino acids. Trimming took off 1 base at V and 7 bases at J, with 20 bases between the two ends. CDR3 bases: TGCGCCAGCAGCTTGTCCCTCAGGGAAGGATATGGCGGGGAGCTGTTTTTT. It is translated as CASSLSLREGYGGELFF.

This clonotype was seen just once. V is TRBV19 and J is TRBJ1-1; unclear D gene. V was shortened by 10 bases and J by 1 base, with 10 bases between the two germline ends. The CDR3 is 12 amino acids. The germline gives CDR1 LNHDA, CDR2 SQIVND (reference sequence). The CDR3 region is CAIAKGNTEAFF. CDR3 in DNA: TGTGCCATTGCCAAAGGGAACACTGAAGCTTTCTTT.

The rearrangement joins TRBV4-3 to TRBJ1-1, with D possibly TRBD1 on 6 matching bases. CDR3 size: 17 residues. V shed 2 bases and J shed 1 base, with 17 bases lying between them. Germline CDR1 reads LGHNA; CDR2 reads YSLEER. In DNA, the CDR3 is TGCGCCAGCAGCCAACGACGGGGGATGGGGGCGAACACTGAAGCTTTCTTT. Protein: CASSQRRGMGANTEAFF.

The V gene is TRBV15, the J gene TRBJ1-2; a weak D match, TRBD1 (6 bases). The CDR3 has 14 residues. V lost 0 bases and J 4 bases, leaving 9 bases between the germline ends. Per germline, CDR1 LNHNV and CDR2 YYDKDF (reference sequence). This CDR3 reads CATSRDQDSYGYTF. In DNA form, the CDR3 reads TGTGCCACCAGCAGAGATCAGGACAGCTATGGCTACACCTTC. Combining the CDR3 with reference TRBV15 and TRBJ1-2 gives the whole variable domain DAMVIQNPRYQVTQFGKPVTLSCSQTLNHNVMYWYQQKSSQAPKLLFHYYDKDFNNEADTPDNFQSRRPNTSFCFLDIRSPGLGDTAMYLCATSRDQDSYGYTFGSGTRLTVV.

This clonotype was counted between two and nine times. The chain has TRBV4-1 and TRBJ2-7; 9 bases are a match to TRBD1. Trimming took 0 bases from V and 3 from J; bases not matched to a gene: 6. The CDR3 contains 16 residues. Looked up from germline, CDR1 is MGHRA and CDR2 is YSYEKL. The CDR3 nucleotides read TGCGCCAGCAGCCAAGACGGACAGGGGATTCTCTACGAGCAGTACTTC. Translation gives CASSQDGQGILYEQYF.

This clonotype appeared a few times. The gene calls are TRBV5-3 and TRBJ2-1; tentative D call: TRBD1 (6 bases). TRBV5-3 counts as an open reading frame of uncertain function. This CDR3 is built from 13 residues. Trimming left V 8 bases short and J 9 bases short, with 18 bases between. CDR3 region: CASSLTTGSEQFF. In DNA form, the CDR3 reads TGTGCCAGCAGCCTGACGACAGGAAGTGAGCAGTTCTTC.

This clonotype came up many times. The chain links TRBV28 to TRBJ1-1; D is unclear. Germline assignment: CDR1 MDHEN and CDR2 SYDVKM. This CDR3 spans 12 amino acids. V was clipped by 6 bases and J by 5 bases, with 10 bases between them. The CDR3 DNA follows: TGTGCCAGCAGGATGATAGAGACTGAAGCTTTCTTT. It specifies CASRMIETEAFF. The complete variable domain, with remaining parts taken from reference TRBV28 and TRBJ1-1, reads DVKVTQSSRYLVKRTGEKVFLECVQDMDHENMFWYRQDPGLGLRLIYFSYDVKMKEKGDIPEGYSVSREKKERFSLILESASTNQTSMYLCASRMIETEAFFGQGTRLTVV.

The chain combines TRBV7-6 with TRBJ2-5; D is perhaps TRBD2 (6 bases). Germline CDR1 is SGHVS and CDR2 is FNYEAQ. The V gene lost 2 bases and the J gene lost 2 bases, with 15 bases spanning the gap. The CDR3 totals 16 residues. The CDR3 here is CASSLKAGRKQETQYF. CDR3 DNA: TGTGCCAGCAGCTTAAAGGCGGGACGGAAACAAGAGACCCAGTACTTC.

This clonotype was counted a few times. The genes are TRBV27 and TRBJ2-1; TRBD2 matches 7 bases. In germline, CDR1 is MNHEY, CDR2 SMNVEV (reference sequence). This CDR3 contains 15 residues. Trimming took 5 bases from V and 8 from J; bases not matched to a gene: 12. This chain's CDR3 is CASSDREASRDEQFF. The CDR3 region has the DNA TGTGCCAGCAGTGACCGGGAGGCTAGCCGGGATGAGCAGTTCTTC.

The chain recombines TRBV6-5 with TRBJ1-3; possible D gene TRBD1, 6 bases. The CDR3 is 14 amino acids. Per the germline V gene, CDR1 is MNHEY and CDR2 is SVGAGI. V was shortened by 0 bases and J by 4 bases, with 7 bases between the two germline ends. The CDR3 reads CASSYSGGGNTIYF. The CDR3 DNA reads as TGTGCCAGCAGTTACTCGGGGGGCGGAAACACCATATATTTT.

The chain combines TRBV12-3 or TRBV12-4 with TRBJ2-7; 7 bases match TRBD1. V was pared by 3 bases and J by 0 bases, with 8 bases of the junction left unmatched. The CDR3 loop spans 16 amino acids. In DNA form, the CDR3 reads TGTGCCAGCAGTTTGAGGACAGGTGGCCTCTCCTACGAGCAGTACTTC. As protein: CASSLRTGGLSYEQYF.

This clonotype was picked up many times. The V call is TRBV7-2, the J call TRBJ2-7, with 9 bases aligning to TRBD1. With 4 bases clipped from V and 6 bases from J, the junction kept 7 bases outside the gene matches. CDR3 length: 14 amino acids. Germline loops: CDR1 SGHTA, CDR2 FQGNSA. CDR3 loop: CASSYGTGNGEQYF. Written as DNA, the CDR3 is TGTGCCAGCAGCTACGGGACAGGGAACGGCGAGCAGTACTTC.

V and J are TRBV2 and TRBJ2-1, with 10 bases lining up with TRBD2. V trimming: 1 base; J trimming: 7 bases; junction bases outside the gene matches: 7. This CDR3 is 16 amino acids long. Germline V gene data show CDR1 as SNHLY and CDR2 as FYNNEI. This CDR3 is CASSEEVAGGWNEQFF. In nucleotides, the CDR3 is TGTGCCAGCAGTGAAGAGGTAGCGGGGGGTTGGAATGAGCAGTTCTTC.

This chain links TRBV24-1 with TRBJ2-1; D uncertain. The CDR3 runs 11 residues. V gave up 6 bases and J gave up 10 bases, with 9 bases separating them. CDR1 and CDR2 from the germline V gene are KGHDR and SFDVKD. The CDR3 here is CATSSLDEQFF. In DNA, the CDR3 is TGTGCCACCAGTTCCCTTGACGAGCAGTTCTTC.

The genes are TRBV27 and TRBJ2-3, with TRBD1 identical over 9 bases. After removal of 0 bases from V and 2 bases from J, the junction contained 6 bases not matched to a gene. Germline lookup yields CDR1 MNHEY and CDR2 SMNVEV (reference sequence). The CDR3 is made up of 17 amino acids. CDR3 region: CASSLSGGTGLTDTQYF. The CDR3 coding sequence is TGTGCCAGCAGTTTATCGGGGGGGACAGGGCTCACAGATACGCAGTATTTT.

The table lists this clonotype with a few counts. The chain has TRBV12-3 or TRBV12-4 and TRBJ2-7, with 7 bases matching TRBD1. The CDR3 length is 13 residues. V was clipped by 4 bases and J by 3 bases; unmatched bases: 3. The CDR3 DNA follows: TGTGCCAGCAGTTCAGGGGGAATCTACGAGCAGTACTTC. Amino acids: CASSSGGIYEQYF.

There are a few counts of this clonotype. The gene calls are TRBV7-9 and TRBJ2-7; possible D gene TRBD1, 6 bases. This CDR3 region has 14 residues. Trimming removed 5 bases from V and 1 base from J, with 12 bases in between. From germline, CDR1 is SEHNR and CDR2 FQNEAQ (reference sequence). The CDR3 here is CASSPQGLSYEQYF. In nucleotides, the CDR3 is TGTGCCAGCAGCCCTCAGGGGCTATCCTACGAGCAGTACTTC.

This clonotype was picked up a small number of times. This chain uses TRBV12-3 or TRBV12-4 with TRBJ2-2, with D maybe TRBD1 (6 bases). V lost 1 base and J 6 bases, leaving 12 bases between the germline ends. The CDR3 is made up of 15 amino acids. DNA of the CDR3: TGTGCCAGCAGTTTAGGAACAGGGAGTCCCGGGGAGCTGTTTTTT. Amino acids: CASSLGTGSPGELFF.

This clonotype was recorded at least ten times. The chain links TRBV28 to TRBJ2-7; 9 bases match TRBD1. V dropped 10 bases and J dropped 3; count of bases not matched to a gene: 7. The germline V gene has CDR1 MDHEN and CDR2 SYDVKM. This CDR3 has 13 residues. This CDR3 is CATARTGVYEQYF. The CDR3 DNA reads as TGTGCCACCGCTAGGACAGGGGTCTACGAGCAGTACTTC. Filled out from reference TRBV28 and TRBJ2-7, the complete variable domain reads DVKVTQSSRYLVKRTGEKVFLECVQDMDHENMFWYRQDPGLGLRLIYFSYDVKMKEKGDIPEGYSVSREKKERFSLILESASTNQTSMYLCATARTGVYEQYFGPGTRLTVT.

This clonotype appeared many times. The V and J genes are TRBV7-8 and TRBJ1-2; 12 positions agree with TRBD1. V lost 0 bases and J lost 7; bases outside the gene matches: 9. CDR1 and CDR2 (germline): SGHVS, FQNEAQ. The CDR3 length is 17 residues. The chain's CDR3 is CASSLAAEGQGAVGYTF. In DNA form, the CDR3 reads TGTGCCAGCAGCTTAGCTGCCGAGGGACAGGGGGCTGTTGGCTACACCTTC.

The V gene is TRBV7-4, the J gene TRBJ1-1; D possibly corresponds to TRBD1 (6 bases). The CDR3 contains 13 residues. Germline-derived CDR1 and CDR2 are SGHVT and SQSDAQ. V lost 7 bases and J 4 bases, leaving 13 bases between the germline ends. This chain's CDR3 is CASIEGGGTEAFF. CDR3 bases: TGTGCCAGCATCGAGGGGGGCGGCACTGAAGCTTTCTTT.

The V and J genes are TRBV2 and TRBJ2-5, with TRBD2 identical over 10 bases. The V gene's germline CDR1 is SNHLY and CDR2 FYNNEI. The V segment lost 8 bases and the J segment 2 bases; nucleotides outside the gene matches: 11. The CDR3 spans 16 residues. The CDR3 region has the DNA TGTGCCAGCCAATTCGCTAGCGGGGGCCCACAAGAGACCCAGTACTTC. It yields the protein CASQFASGGPQETQYF. Looking up the rest from reference TRBV2 and TRBJ2-5 gives the full variable domain: EPEVTQTPSHQVTQMGQEVILRCVPISNHLYFYWYRQILGQKVEFLVSFYNNEISEKSEIFDDQFSVERPDGSNFTLKIRSTKLEDSAMYFCASQFASGGPQETQYFGPGTRLLVL.

The sample holds a few counts of this clonotype. The rearrangement joins TRBV2 to TRBJ1-5; weak D call: TRBD1 (6 bases). Germline V gives CDR1 SNHLY, CDR2 FYNNEI. The length of the CDR3 is 15 residues. Trimming cost V 6 bases and J 5 bases, with 17 bases left between them. The CDR3 region is CASSTGIALDQPQHF. In DNA form, the CDR3 reads TGTGCCAGCAGCACAGGGATCGCTCTAGATCAGCCCCAGCATTTT.

J is TRBJ2-5 and V is TRBV7-8; D might be TRBD2 (6 bases). In germline, CDR1 is SGHVS, CDR2 FQNEAQ. Trimming removed 1 base at V and 9 bases at J, with 18 bases between. This CDR3 contains 15 residues. The DNA for the CDR3 is TGTGCCAGCAGCTTAGAGGGACTCTCATTTATGGCCCAGTACTTC. It yields the protein CASSLEGLSFMAQYF.

This clonotype was seen just once. This chain connects TRBV20-1 to TRBJ2-2, with D perhaps TRBD2 (5 bases). The CDR3 spans 12 residues. V was pared by 3 bases and J by 5 bases, with 7 bases between. The germline CDR1 and CDR2 sequences are DFQATT and SNEGSKA (reference sequence). CDR3 amino acids: CSARGGTGELFF. The CDR3 DNA reads TGCAGTGCTAGGGGCGGGACCGGGGAGCTGTTTTTT.

This clonotype was found a few times. The rearrangement links TRBV6-5 to TRBJ2-2; perhaps TRBD2 as D (7 bases). V was shortened by 2 bases and J by 6 bases, with 13 bases between the two germline ends. The CDR3 loop spans 15 amino acids. In germline, CDR1 is MNHEY, CDR2 SVGAGI. CDR3 in DNA: TGTGCCAGCAGTTACGGTGGGGGGGCCGCCGGGGAGCTGTTTTTT. This encodes CASSYGGGAAGELFF.

J is TRBJ2-2 and V is TRBV24-1, with D unclear. Germline CDR1 reads KGHDR; CDR2 reads SFDVKD. The CDR3 consists of 14 residues. Trimming left V 1 base short and J 3 bases short, with 5 bases between. The CDR3 DNA reads TGTGCCACCAGTGATTTAGCTGACACCGGGGAGCTGTTTTTT. Encoded protein: CATSDLADTGELFF.

The chain combines TRBV20-1 with TRBJ2-7; 10 bases map to TRBD2. Per the germline V gene, CDR1 is DFQATT and CDR2 is SNEGSKA (reference sequence). The ends lost 6 bases at V and 5 bases at J; junction bases unmatched: 16. This CDR3 is 16 amino acids long. The CDR3 DNA reads as TGCAGTGCCCCCCGGCTAGCGGGGGTCCCTGGGGACGAGCAGTACTTC. Residues: CSAPRLAGVPGDEQYF.